Given below is one T cell receptor (beta chain) in context. Its antigen is as yet unknown. PCR was run on genomic DNA. The TCR beta CDR3 region was amplified using 30 forward and 13 reverse primers. TCRdb recomputed calls from the multiplex PCR reads with MiXCR, one row per CDR3 protein. The sample holds around 300,000 distinct CDR3 sequences, more than 45% seen once. The sample originates from a study of type 1 and type 2 diabetes patients. Whole-study findings and limits: In CD4+ and CD8+ T cells, type 2 diabetes diversity exceeded type 1.

This clonotype was obtained from a man aged 18 to 30 with type 2 diabetes. Sequenced input: peripheral blood mononuclear cells (PBMCs).

CDR3 DNA sequence: TGTGCCACCAGCAGAGATTATCGAGCGGCAGACCATCAGCCCCAGCATTTT. This translates into CATSRDYRAADHQPQHF. The V gene is TRBV15, the J gene TRBJ1-5, with no clear D. CDR3 length equals 17 residues. Germline lookup yields CDR1 LNHNV and CDR2 YYDKDF (reference sequence). V gave up 0 bases and J gave up 5 bases, with 17 bases separating them. Together with reference TRBV15 and TRBJ1-5, the CDR3 gives the full variable domain: DAMVIQNPRYQVTQFGKPVTLSCSQTLNHNVMYWYQQKSSQAPKLLFHYYDKDFNNEADTPDNFQSRRPNTSFCFLDIRSPGLGDTAMYLCATSRDYRAADHQPQHFGDGTRLSIL.